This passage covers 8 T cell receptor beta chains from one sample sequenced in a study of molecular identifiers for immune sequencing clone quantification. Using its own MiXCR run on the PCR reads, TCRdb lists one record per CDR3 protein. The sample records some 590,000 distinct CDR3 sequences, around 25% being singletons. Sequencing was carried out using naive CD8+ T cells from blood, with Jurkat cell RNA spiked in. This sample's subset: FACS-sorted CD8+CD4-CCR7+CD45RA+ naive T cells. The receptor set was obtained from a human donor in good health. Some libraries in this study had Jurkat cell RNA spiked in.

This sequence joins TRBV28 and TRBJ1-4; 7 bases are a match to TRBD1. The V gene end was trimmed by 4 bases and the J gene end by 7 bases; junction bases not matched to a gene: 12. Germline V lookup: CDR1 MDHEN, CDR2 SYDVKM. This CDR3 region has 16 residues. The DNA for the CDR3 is TGTGCCAGCAGTTCGGGACAGCGATACATTAGTGAAAAACTGTTTTTT. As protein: CASSSGQRYISEKLFF.

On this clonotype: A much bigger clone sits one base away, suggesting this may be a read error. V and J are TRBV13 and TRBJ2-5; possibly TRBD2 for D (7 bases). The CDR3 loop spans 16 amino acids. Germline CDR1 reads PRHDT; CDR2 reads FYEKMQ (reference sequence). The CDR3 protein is CASSPERGDYQETQCF. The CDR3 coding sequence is TGTGCCAGCAGCCCGGAGAGGGGGGACTACCAAGAGACCCAGTGCTTC.

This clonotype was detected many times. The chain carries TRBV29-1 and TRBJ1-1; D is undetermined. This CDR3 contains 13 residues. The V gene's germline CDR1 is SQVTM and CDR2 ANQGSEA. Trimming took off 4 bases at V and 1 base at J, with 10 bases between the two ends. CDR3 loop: CSVVPPWNTEAFF. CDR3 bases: TGCAGCGTTGTACCCCCATGGAACACTGAAGCTTTCTTT.

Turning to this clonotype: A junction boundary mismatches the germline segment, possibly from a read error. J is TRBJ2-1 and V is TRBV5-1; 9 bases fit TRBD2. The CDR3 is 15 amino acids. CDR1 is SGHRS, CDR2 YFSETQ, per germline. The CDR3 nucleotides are TGCGCCCGCAGCTTGGCGGGGGGGGCTTACAATGAGCAGTTCTTC. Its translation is CARSLAGGAYNEQFF.

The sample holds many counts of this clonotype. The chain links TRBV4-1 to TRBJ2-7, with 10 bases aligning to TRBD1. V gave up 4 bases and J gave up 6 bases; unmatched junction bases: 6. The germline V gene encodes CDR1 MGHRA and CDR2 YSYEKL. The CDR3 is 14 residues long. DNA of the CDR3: TGCGCCAGCAGCCTCAGACAGGGGGCGGTCGAGCAGTACTTC. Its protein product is CASSLRQGAVEQYF.

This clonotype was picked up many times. CDR3 region: CASGPGSTKSGELFF. CDR3 nucleotide sequence: TGTGCCAGCGGCCCGGGCAGCACCAAGTCCGGGGAGCTGTTTTTT. This chain connects TRBV6-4 to TRBJ2-2; D is uncertain. Trimming stripped 8 bases from V and 6 bases from J, with 19 bases between. The CDR3 totals 15 residues. Germline loops: CDR1 MRHNA, CDR2 SNTAGT.

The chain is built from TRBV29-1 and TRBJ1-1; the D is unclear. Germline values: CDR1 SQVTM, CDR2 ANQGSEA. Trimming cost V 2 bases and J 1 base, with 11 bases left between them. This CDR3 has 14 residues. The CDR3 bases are TGCAGCGTTGAATCGGGGATCGAGAACACTGAAGCTTTCTTT. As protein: CSVESGIENTEAFF.

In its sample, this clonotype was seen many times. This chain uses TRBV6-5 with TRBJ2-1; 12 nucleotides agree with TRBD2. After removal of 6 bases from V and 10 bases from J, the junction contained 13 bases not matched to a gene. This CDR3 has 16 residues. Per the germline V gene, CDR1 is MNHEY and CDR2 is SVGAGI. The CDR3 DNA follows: TGTGCCAGCAGGTTGCTAGCGGGAGGGCCGGCACGGGAGCAGTTCTTC. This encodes CASRLLAGGPAREQFF.